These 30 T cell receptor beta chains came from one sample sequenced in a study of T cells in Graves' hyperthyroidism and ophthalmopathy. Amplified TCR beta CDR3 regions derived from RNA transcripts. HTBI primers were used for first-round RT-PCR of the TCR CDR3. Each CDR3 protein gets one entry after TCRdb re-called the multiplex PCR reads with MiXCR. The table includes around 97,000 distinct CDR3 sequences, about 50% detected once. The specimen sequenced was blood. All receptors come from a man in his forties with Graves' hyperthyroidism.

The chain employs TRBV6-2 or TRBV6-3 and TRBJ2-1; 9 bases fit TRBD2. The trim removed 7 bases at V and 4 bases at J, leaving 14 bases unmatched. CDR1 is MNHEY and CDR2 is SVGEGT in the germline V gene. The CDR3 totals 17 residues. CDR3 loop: CASTPLVAGEGYNEQFF. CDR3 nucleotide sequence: TGTGCCAGCACTCCACTCGTAGCGGGAGAAGGTTACAATGAGCAGTTCTTC.

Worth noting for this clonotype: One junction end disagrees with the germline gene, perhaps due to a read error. DNA of the CDR3: TGTACCAGCAGAGATCGAGGGACAGCTTACGAGCAGTACTTC. Its protein product is CTSRDRGTAYEQYF. The V call is TRBV25-1, the J call TRBJ2-7; 7 nucleotides agree with TRBD1. CDR3 length: 14 residues. The germline V gene has CDR1 MGHDK and CDR2 SYGVNS.

This chain's CDR3 is CASSLVGQGDQPQHF. In DNA, the CDR3 is TGTGCCAGCAGCTTAGTTGGACAGGGAGATCAGCCCCAGCATTTT. This chain links TRBV7-3 with TRBJ1-5; 8 bases map to TRBD1. The CDR3 spans 15 residues. V was clipped by 2 bases and J by 5 bases; unmatched bases: 5. CDR1 and CDR2 from the germline V gene are SGHTA and FQGTGA. Filled out from reference TRBV7-3 and TRBJ1-5, the complete variable domain reads GAGVSQTPSNKVTEKGKYVELRCDPISGHTALYWYRQSLGQGPEFLIYFQGTGAADDSGLPNDRFFAVRPEGSVSTLKIQRTERGDSAVYLCASSLVGQGDQPQHFGDGTRLSIL.

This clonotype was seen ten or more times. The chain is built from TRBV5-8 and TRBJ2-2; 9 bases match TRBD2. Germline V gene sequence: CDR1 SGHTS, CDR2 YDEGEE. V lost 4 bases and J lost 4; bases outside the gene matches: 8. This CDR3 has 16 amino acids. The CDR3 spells CASSPSGRTGTGELFF. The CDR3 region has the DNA TGTGCCAGCAGCCCAAGCGGGAGGACGGGCACCGGGGAGCTGTTTTTT.

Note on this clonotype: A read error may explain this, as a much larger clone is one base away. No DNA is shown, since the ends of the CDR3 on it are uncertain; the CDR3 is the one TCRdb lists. The CDR3 reads CASSWGQGARETQCF. The rearrangement uses TRBV7-2 and TRBJ2-5; the D call TRBD1 from the table was never checked on the DNA. Germline CDR1 is SGHTA and CDR2 is FQGNSA. The CDR3 has 15 residues if both end residues are counted.

CDR3 sequence reads: CASSLRDGVGYGYTF. The CDR3, as DNA: TGTGCCAGCAGCCTCCGGGACGGGGTCGGTTATGGCTACACCTTC. This chain connects TRBV7-9 to TRBJ1-2; tentative D call: TRBD1 (5 bases). The germline gives CDR1 SEHNR, CDR2 FQNEAQ (reference sequence). CDR3 length equals 15 residues. Trimming shortened V by 5 bases and J by 5 bases, and 18 bases separated the two germline ends.

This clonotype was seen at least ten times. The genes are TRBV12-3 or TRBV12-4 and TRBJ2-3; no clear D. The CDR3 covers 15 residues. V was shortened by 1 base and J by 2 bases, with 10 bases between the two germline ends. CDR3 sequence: CASSLEGPNTDTQYF. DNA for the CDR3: TGTGCCAGCAGTTTAGAAGGGCCTAACACAGATACGCAGTATTTT.

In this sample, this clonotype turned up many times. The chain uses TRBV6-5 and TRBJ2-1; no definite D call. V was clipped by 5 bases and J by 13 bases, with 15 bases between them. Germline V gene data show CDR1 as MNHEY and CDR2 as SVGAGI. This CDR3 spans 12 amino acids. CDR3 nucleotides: TGTGCCAGCAGTCAGCAGACTGGCCCTCAGTTCTTC. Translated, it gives CASSQQTGPQFF.

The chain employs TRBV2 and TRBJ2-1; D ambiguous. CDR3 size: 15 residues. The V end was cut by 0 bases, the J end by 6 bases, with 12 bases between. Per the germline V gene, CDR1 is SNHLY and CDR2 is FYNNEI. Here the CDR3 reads CASSEALAPANEQFF. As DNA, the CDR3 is TGTGCCAGCAGTGAAGCGCTTGCCCCTGCCAATGAGCAGTTCTTC.

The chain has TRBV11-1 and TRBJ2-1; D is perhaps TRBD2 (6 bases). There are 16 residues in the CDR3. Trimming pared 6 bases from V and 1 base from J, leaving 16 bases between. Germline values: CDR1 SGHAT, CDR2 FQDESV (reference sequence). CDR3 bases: TGTGCCAGCAGTTTGAGTGCCGCGGGGTCCTACAATGAGCAGTTCTTC. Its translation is CASSLSAAGSYNEQFF. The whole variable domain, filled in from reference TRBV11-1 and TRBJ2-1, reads EAEVAQSPRYKITEKSQAVAFWCDPISGHATLYWYRQILGQGPELLVQFQDESVVDDSQLPKDRFSAERLKGVDSTLKIQPAELGDSAMYLCASSLSAAGSYNEQFFGPGTRLTVL.

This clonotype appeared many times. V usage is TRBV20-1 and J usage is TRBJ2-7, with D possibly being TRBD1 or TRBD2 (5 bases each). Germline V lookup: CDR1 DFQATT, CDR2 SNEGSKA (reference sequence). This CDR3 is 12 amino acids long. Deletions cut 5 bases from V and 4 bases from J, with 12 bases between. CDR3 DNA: TGCAGTGCTGATAAGGGACCTTACGAGCAGTACTTC. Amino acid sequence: CSADKGPYEQYF.

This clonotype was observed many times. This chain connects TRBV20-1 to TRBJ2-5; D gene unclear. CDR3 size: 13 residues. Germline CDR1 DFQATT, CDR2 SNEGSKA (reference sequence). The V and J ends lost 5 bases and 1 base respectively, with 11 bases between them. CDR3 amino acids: CSAGRDLQETQYF. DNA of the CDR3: TGCAGTGCTGGAAGGGATCTCCAAGAGACCCAGTACTTC.

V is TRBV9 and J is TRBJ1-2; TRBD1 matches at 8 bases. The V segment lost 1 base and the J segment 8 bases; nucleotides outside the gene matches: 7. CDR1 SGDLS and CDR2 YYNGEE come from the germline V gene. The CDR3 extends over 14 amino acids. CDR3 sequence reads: CASSVSQGAGGYTF. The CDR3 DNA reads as TGTGCCAGCAGCGTATCCCAGGGGGCTGGGGGCTACACCTTC.

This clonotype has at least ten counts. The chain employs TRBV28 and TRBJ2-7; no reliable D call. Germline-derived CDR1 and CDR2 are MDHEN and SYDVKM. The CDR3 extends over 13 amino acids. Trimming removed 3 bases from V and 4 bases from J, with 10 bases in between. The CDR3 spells CASSFSQMYEQYF. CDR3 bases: TGTGCCAGCAGTTTCAGTCAAATGTACGAGCAGTACTTC. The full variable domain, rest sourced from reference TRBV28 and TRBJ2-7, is DVKVTQSSRYLVKRTGEKVFLECVQDMDHENMFWYRQDPGLGLRLIYFSYDVKMKEKGDIPEGYSVSREKKERFSLILESASTNQTSMYLCASSFSQMYEQYFGPGTRLTVT.

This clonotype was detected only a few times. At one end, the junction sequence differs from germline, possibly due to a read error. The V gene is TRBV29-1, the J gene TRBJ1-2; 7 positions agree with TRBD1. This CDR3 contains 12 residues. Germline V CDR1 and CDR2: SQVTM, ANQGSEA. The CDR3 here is CSGGRGQDGYTF. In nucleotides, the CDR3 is TGCAGCGGCGGGAGGGGGCAGGATGGCTACACCTTT.

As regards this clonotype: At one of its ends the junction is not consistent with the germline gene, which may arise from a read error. The CDR3 region is CASSPLLGLGNNEQLF. The CDR3 region has the DNA TGTGCCAGCTCACCACTGTTAGGACTAGGGAACAATGAGCAGCTCTTC. The genes are TRBV7-2 and TRBJ2-1, with TRBD2 matching over 7 bases. Germline V gene lookup returns CDR1 SGHTA and CDR2 FQGNSA. The CDR3 sequence is 16 residues long.

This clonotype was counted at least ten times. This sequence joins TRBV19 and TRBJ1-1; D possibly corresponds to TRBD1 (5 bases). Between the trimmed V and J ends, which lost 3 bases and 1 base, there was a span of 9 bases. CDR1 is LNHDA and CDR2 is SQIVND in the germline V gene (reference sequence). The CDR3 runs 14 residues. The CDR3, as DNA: TGTGCCAGTAGTATGCCTGGACAGAACACTGAAGCTTTCTTT. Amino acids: CASSMPGQNTEAFF.

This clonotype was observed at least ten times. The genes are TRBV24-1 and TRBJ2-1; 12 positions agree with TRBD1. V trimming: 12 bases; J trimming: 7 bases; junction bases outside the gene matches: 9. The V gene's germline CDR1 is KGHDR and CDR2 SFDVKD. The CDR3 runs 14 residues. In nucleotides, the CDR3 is TGTGCCGCGGGAGGGACAGGGGGCCGGAATGAGCAGTTCTTC. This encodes CAAGGTGGRNEQFF.

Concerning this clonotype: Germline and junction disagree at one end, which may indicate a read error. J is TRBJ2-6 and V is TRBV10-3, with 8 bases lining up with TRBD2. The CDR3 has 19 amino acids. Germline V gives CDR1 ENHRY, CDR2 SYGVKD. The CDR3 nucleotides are TGTGCCATCAGTGGGGGGGGGGGACTAGGAATCCCTGGGGCCAACGTTCTGATTTTC. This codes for CAISGGGGLGIPGANVLIF.

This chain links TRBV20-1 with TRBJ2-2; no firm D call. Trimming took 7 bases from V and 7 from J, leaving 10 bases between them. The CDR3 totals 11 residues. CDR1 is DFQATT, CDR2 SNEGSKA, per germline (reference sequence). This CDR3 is CSGEVGGELFF. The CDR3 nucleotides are TGCAGTGGGGAAGTAGGCGGGGAGCTGTTTTTT.

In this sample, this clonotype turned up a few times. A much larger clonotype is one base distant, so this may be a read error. The CDR3, as DNA: TGTGCCAGCCCAGTACCCTACGAGCAGTACTTC. Protein: CASPVPYEQYF. The V and J genes are TRBV6-2 or TRBV6-3 and TRBJ2-7; D call uncertain. Germline CDR1 MNHEY, CDR2 SVGEGT. With 8 bases removed from V and 2 bases from J, the gap between germline ends came to 7 bases. The CDR3 sequence is 11 residues long.

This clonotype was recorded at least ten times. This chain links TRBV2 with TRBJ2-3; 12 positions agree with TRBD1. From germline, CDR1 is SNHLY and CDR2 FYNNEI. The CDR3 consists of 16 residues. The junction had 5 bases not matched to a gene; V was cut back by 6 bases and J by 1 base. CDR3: CASRTGTGGGTDTQYF. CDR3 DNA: TGTGCCAGCAGGACCGGGACAGGGGGCGGCACAGATACGCAGTATTTT.

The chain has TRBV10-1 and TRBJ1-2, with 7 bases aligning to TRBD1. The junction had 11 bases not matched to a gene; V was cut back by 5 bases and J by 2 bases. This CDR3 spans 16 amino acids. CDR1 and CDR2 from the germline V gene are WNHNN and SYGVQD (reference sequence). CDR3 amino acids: CASSTDRDSANYGYTF. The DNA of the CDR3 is TGCGCCAGCAGTACTGACAGGGACAGTGCGAACTATGGCTACACCTTC.

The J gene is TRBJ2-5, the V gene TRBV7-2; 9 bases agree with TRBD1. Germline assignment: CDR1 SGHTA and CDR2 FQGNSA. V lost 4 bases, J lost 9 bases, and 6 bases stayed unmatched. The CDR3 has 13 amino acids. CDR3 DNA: TGTGCCAGCAGCTCCGGACGGACAGGGGCCCAGTACTTC. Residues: CASSSGRTGAQYF.

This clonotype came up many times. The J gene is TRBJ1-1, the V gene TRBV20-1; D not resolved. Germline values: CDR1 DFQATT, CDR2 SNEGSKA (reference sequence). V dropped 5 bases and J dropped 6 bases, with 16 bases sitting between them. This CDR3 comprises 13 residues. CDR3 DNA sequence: TGCAGTGCTGTGAAGGGCGGAGGGTCTGAAGCTTTCTTT. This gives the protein CSAVKGGGSEAFF.

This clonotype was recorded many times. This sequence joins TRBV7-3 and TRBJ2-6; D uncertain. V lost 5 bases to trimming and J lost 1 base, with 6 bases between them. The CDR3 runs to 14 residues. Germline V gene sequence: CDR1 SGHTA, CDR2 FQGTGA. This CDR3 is CASSPQSGANVLTF. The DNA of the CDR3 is TGTGCCAGCAGCCCGCAGTCTGGGGCCAACGTCCTGACTTTC.

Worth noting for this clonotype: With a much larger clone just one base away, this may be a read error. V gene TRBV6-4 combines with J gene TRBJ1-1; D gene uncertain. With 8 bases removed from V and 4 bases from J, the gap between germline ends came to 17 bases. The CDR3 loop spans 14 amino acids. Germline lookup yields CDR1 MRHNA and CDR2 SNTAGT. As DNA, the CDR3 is TGTGCCAGCGCCCATTGGACCTTGAGCACTGAAGCTTTCTTT. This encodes CASAHWTLSTEAFF.

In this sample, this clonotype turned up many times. The CDR3: CASASGGRGNQPQHF. The DNA of the CDR3 is TGTGCCAGCGCCTCCGGGGGTAGGGGCAATCAGCCCCAGCATTTT. This chain joins TRBV12-3 or TRBV12-4 and TRBJ1-5, with D perhaps TRBD1 (5 bases). This CDR3 is 15 amino acids long. The V end was cut by 8 bases, the J end by 2 bases, with 16 bases between.

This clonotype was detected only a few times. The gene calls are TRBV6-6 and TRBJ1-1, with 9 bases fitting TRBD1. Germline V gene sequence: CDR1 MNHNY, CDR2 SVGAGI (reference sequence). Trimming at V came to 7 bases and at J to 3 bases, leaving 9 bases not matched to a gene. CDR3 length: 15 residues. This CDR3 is CASTSRGQGHTEAFF. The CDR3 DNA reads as TGTGCCAGCACCTCCCGGGGACAGGGTCACACTGAAGCTTTCTTT.

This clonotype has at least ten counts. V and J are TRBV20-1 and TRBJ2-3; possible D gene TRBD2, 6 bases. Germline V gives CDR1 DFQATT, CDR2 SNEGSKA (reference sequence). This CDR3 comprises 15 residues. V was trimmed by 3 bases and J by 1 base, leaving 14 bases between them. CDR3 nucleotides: TGCAGTGCTAGGATTGGGCGGGGCGGCACAGATACGCAGTATTTT. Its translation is CSARIGRGGTDTQYF.